This TCR beta chain was recorded in a study of radiation and T cells in renal cell carcinoma. Method: immunoSEQ multiplex PCR; TCRdb's copy keeps in-frame clones and lacks some. The sample contains about 62,000 clones, 70% to 80% of which appear only once. Time point denoted: blood 4 weeks post-SBRT, at nephrectomy. Documented treatment: 15 Gy SBRT to primary tumor, nephrectomy 4 weeks later. Nephrectomy followed 15 Gy stereotactic body radiation by 4 weeks. The CDR3 has 17 amino acids. Germline-derived CDR1 and CDR2 are SEHNR and FQNEAQ (reference sequence). V dropped 3 bases and J dropped 1; count of bases not matched to a gene: 9.

V usage is TRBV7-9 and J usage is TRBJ2-3; 8 nucleotides line up with TRBD2. The clonotype was recovered from a man aged 60 to 69 with renal cell carcinoma. This sample comprised blood, obtained from a patient whose treatment included radiotherapy and nephrectomy. This CDR3 is CASSLTGGHVGTDTQYF. The CDR3 bases are TGTGCCAGCAGCTTGACGGGAGGGCACGTAGGCACAGATACGCAGTATTTT.